The T cell receptor beta chain under discussion was sequenced for a study of cytomegalovirus exposure and HLA in healthy donors. Study context: As an earlier analysis found, 180 million or so T cells yielded about 120 million unique TCR beta sequences. Early on, a data release was issued that held about 85 million unique TCRs from HLA-typed donors. Study results and caveats: Cytomegalovirus association was assigned to about 180 TCR beta chains.

Primers included in the PCR were 60 Vbeta and 13 Jbeta primers. Only in-frame clones appear in the TCRdb table, and some are missing; sequencing was by immunoSEQ multiplex PCR. Here the sample spans some 180,000 clones, around 78% being singletons. A remark on this clone: Its antigen remains unknown.

This CDR3 has 13 amino acids. The sequence was collected from a man between 18 and 29 years old in good health and CMV-seronegative. The chain couples TRBV21-1 to TRBJ1-6; the table's D call, TRBD1, was not checked against the DNA. TRBV21-1 is reported as a pseudogene. Input material: PBMCs. CDR3 coding DNA: TGTGCCAGCAGCAAAGTGGTGGCCTCACCCCTCCACTTT. Translating gives CASSKVVASPLHF.